Here is one TCR beta chain with its context. No antigen is known for it. A read error may be the cause here, since a much bigger clone is one base away. TCRdb reprocessed the RACE reads via MiXCR and lists one record per CDR3 protein. The table lists around 100,000 distinct CDR3 sequences, roughly 9.6% of them singletons. The data belong to a study of human T cells and chemical hapten exposure. Study results and limitations: TCRs exceeding a frequency of 1 in 1000 stayed unchanged under DPC sensitization.

With 3 bases removed from V and 3 bases from J, the gap between germline ends came to 17 bases. This CDR3 spans 15 amino acids. In germline, CDR1 is DFQATT, CDR2 SNEGSKA (reference sequence). Sample time point: patch test 1, 2 weeks after DPC sensitization. The treatment was: therapeutic diphenylcyclopropenone sensitization with weekly scalp DPC. Sample: whole blood, taken in connection with sensitization to the hapten diphenylcyclopropenone (DPC). This receptor was obtained from a middle-aged woman with alopecia areata. Some clones in this sample may be carry-over from other donors' samples. The gene calls are TRBV20-1 and TRBJ1-1; TRBD1 is a possible D gene (5 bases). The CDR3 region has the DNA TGCAGTGCTAGGCGGAAGTGGGGCTGCGACACTGAAGCTTTCTTT. Amino acids: CSARRKWGCDTEAFF.